A selection of T cell receptor beta chains follows, all from one sample in a study of blood T cells in healthy people across ages. One entry per CDR3 protein results from TCRdb running MiXCR on the 5' RACE reads. The profile shows fewer than 900,000 distinct CDR3 sequences, 49% of them singletons. Sequencing was performed on blood. Receptors originate from a woman between 55 and 75 years old in good health. The CDR3 runs from the conserved cysteine through the conserved F or W. Clone size is stated in some rows and not others, as once, few, many or a class when expanded.

v_call clone_size cdr3_aa
TRBV12-3/TRBV12-4 - CASSLVGQGRGAFF
TRBV6-1 - CASSEEGVGNTEAFF
TRBV7-8 many CASSLAARITYEQYF
TRBV5-5 - CASSATSGRAYGANVLTF
TRBV7-2 - CASSLQRNNEQFF
TRBV20-1 - CSATGDTDTQYF
TRBV5-1 - CASIPGTGSFNEQFF
TRBV12-3/TRBV12-4 - CASRSLQGGSTDTQYF
TRBV7-2 once CASSFASGGYNEQFF
TRBV7-3 - CASSLTPGRSDTQYF
TRBV4-3 - CASSQGQGRDKNIQYF
TRBV20-1 many CSASPQNRGGTGELFF
TRBV9 - CASSLRAQETQYF
TRBV7-2 - CASSFSWGRVGQETQYF
TRBV25-1 few CASSDGGTQYF
TRBV28 - CASSFGRNRPDTQYF
TRBV20-1 - CSATSRLAGGYEQYF
TRBV4-1 - CSSSQGRLTSGRAHEQFF
TRBV20-1 - CSAGDRVRSNQPQHF
TRBV28 - CASSFSPSGEETQYF
TRBV11-2 - CASSLGPRMDGYTF
TRBV24-1 - CATSDDTGTGFYNEQYF
TRBV20-1 many CSASGVASEDTDTQYF
TRBV27 - CASSLEASGYSDTQYF
TRBV10-3 few CAIRERTVKDEQFF
TRBV14 - CASSQGIDGDTQYF
TRBV4-2 - CASSQEAGGPDTQYF
TRBV9 - CASSVGPIYSEQFF
TRBV12-3/TRBV12-4 few CASSLGFYGGYTF
TRBV10-3 - CAISRQGGQETQYF
TRBV7-7 few CASSLSAVGGETQYF
TRBV20-1 - CSAIPGHRIYGYTF
TRBV11-2 few CASSLVIVRTDTQYF
TRBV4-3 - CASSRARDEKLFF
TRBV10-3 - CAISGPWDNYEQYF
TRBV7-2 many CASSRGLAGSNEQFF
TRBV7-2 - CASSLTAVANTGELFF
TRBV9 once CASSVQDQGEQYF
TRBV20-1 - CSGVYGNNYGYTF
TRBV12-3/TRBV12-4 - CASSFGQDNTEAFF
TRBV7-2 - CASSPGNLAGEYNEQFF
TRBV20-1 - CSARGQDEKLFF
TRBV20-1 - CSARKGNLNTGELFF
TRBV25-1 - CASQGWAEAFF
TRBV4-2 many CASSQGGPDVYGYTF
TRBV6-5 - CASSPGQEFEAFF
TRBV6-5 - CASSNGQGVRSFF
TRBV20-1 - CSAGLAGIQETQYF
TRBV3-1 few CASSSTGQGWNSPLHF
TRBV6-6 - CASNSGGWGNQPQHF
TRBV28 - CASSSPGQLSEQYF
TRBV7-2 many CASSFKGGPGANVLTF
TRBV9 - CASSVEGWTNEQFF
TRBV7-2 many CASSTDIGEKLFF
TRBV7-9 - CASSPSDVSGANVLTF